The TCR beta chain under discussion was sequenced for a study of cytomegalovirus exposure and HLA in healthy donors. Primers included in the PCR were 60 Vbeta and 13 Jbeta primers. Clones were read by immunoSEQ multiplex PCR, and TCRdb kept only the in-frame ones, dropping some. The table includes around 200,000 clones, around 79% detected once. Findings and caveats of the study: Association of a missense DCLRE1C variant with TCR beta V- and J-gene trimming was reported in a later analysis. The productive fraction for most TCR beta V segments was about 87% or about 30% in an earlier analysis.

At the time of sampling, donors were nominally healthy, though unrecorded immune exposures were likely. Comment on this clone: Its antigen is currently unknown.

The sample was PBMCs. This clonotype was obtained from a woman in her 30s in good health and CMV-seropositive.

This chain's CDR3 is CASSQDPGGPINEQFF. CDR3 DNA sequence: TGTGCCAGCAGCCAAGACCCGGGGGGGCCTATCAATGAGCAGTTCTTC. The rearrangement joins TRBV14 to TRBJ2-1, with 8 nucleotides matching TRBD2. The CDR3 contains 16 residues. Germline V lookup: CDR1 SGHDN, CDR2 FVKESK. Trimming took 0 bases from V and 6 from J; bases not matched to a gene: 7.